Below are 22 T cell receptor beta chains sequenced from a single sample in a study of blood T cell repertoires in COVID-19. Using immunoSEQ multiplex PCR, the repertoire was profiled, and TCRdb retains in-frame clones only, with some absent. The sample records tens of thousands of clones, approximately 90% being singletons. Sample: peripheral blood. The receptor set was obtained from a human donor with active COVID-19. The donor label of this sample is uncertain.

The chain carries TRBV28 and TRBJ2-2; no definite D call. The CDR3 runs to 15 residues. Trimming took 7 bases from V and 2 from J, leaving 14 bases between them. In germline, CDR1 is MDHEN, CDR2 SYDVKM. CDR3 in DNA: TGTGCCAGCACCCCGGCGGCAGCTAACACCGGGGAGCTGTTTTTT. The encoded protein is CASTPAAANTGELFF.

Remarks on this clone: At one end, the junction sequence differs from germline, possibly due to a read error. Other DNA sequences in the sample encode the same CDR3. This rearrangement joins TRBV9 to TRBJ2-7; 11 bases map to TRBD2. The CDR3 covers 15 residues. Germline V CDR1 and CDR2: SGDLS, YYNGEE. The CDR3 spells CASSNSGGASDEQYF. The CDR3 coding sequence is TGTGCCAGCAGCAATAGCGGGGGGGCCTCCGACGAGCAGTACTTC.

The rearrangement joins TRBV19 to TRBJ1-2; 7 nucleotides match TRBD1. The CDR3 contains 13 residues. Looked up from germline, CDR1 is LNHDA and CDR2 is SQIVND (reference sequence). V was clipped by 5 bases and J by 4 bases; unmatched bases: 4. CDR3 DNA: TGTGCCAGTAGTCGGGACAGTACCTATGGCTACACCTTC. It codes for CASSRDSTYGYTF.

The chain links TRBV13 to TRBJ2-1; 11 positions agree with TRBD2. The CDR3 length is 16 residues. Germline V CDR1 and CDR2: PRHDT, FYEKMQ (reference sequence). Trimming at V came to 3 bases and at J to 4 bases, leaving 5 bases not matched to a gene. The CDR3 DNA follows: TGTGCCAGCAGCTTGGGGATAGCGGGGGGGTACAATGAGCAGTTCTTC. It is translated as CASSLGIAGGYNEQFF.

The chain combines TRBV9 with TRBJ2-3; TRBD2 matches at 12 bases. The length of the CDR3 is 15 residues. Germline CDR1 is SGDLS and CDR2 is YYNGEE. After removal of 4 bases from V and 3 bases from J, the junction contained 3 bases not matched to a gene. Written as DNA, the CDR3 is TGTGCCAGCAGCTCTAGCGGGGGGGTTACAGATACGCAGTATTTT. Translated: CASSSSGGVTDTQYF.

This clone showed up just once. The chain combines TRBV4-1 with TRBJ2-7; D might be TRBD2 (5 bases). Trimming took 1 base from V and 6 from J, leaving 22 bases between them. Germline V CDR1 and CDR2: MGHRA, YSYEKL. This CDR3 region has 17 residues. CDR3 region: CASSQGTGGLHLGEQYF. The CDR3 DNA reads TGCGCCAGCAGCCAAGGTACCGGCGGACTTCATTTGGGCGAGCAGTACTTC.

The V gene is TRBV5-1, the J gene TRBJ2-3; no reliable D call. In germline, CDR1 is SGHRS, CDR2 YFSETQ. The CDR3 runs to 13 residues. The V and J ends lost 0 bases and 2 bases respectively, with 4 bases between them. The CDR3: CASSLDNTDTQYF. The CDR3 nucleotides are TGCGCCAGCAGCTTGGACAACACAGATACGCAGTATTTT.

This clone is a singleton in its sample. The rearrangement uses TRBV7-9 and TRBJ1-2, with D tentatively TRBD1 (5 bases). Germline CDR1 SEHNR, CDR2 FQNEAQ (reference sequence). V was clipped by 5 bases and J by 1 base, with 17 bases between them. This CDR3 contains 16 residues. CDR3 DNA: TGTGCCAGCAGCCCCGGCCCGACAGCATTTAACTATGGCTACACCTTC. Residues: CASSPGPTAFNYGYTF.

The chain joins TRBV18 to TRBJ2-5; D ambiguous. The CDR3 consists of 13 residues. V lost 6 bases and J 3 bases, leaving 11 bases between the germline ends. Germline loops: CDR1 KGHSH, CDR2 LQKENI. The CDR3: CASSVAVKETQYF. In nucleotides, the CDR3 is TGTGCCAGCTCGGTGGCAGTTAAAGAGACCCAGTACTTC.

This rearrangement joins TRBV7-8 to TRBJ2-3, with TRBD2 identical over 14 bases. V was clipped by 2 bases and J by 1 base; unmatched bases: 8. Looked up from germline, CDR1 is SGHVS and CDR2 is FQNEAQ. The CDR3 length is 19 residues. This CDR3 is CASSLLGTSGGLGTDTQYF. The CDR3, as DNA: TGTGCCAGCAGCTTATTGGGGACTAGCGGGGGCCTGGGCACAGATACGCAGTATTTT.

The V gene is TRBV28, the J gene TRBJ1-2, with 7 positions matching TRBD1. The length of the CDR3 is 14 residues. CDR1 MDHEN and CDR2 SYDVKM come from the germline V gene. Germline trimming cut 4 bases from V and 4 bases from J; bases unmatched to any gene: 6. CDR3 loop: CASSSTGYPYGYTF. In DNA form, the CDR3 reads TGTGCCAGCAGTTCGACAGGGTACCCCTATGGCTACACCTTC.

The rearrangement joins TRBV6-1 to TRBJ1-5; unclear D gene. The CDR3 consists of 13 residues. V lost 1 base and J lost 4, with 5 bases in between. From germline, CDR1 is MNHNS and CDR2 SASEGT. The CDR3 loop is CASSEGSNQPQHF. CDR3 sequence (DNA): TGTGCCAGCAGTGAAGGCAGTAATCAGCCCCAGCATTTT.

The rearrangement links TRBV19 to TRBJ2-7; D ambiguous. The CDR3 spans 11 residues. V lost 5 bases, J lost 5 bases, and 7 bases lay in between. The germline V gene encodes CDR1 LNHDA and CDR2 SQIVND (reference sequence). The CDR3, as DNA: TGTGCCAGTAGTTACCGGGACGAGCAGTACTTC. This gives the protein CASSYRDEQYF.

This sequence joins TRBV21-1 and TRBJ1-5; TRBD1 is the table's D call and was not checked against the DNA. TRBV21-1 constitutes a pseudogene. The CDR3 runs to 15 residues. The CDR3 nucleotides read TGTGCCAGCAGCAAAAGTAACAGATGCAATCAGCCCCAGCATTTT. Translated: CASSKSNRCNQPQHF.

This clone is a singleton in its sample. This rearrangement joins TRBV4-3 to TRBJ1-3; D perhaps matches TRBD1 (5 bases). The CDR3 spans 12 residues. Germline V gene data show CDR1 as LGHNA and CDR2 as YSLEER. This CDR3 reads CDRQSSGNTIYF. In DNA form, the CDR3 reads TGCGACAGACAGAGCTCTGGAAACACCATATATTTT.

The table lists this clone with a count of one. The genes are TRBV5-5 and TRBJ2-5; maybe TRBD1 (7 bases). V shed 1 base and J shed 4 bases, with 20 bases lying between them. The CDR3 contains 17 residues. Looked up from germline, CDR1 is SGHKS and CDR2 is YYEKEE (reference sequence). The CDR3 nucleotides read TGTGCCAGCAGCTTGACCGGGACAGTGGAGGGGGTAGAGACCCAGTACTTC. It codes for CASSLTGTVEGVETQYF.

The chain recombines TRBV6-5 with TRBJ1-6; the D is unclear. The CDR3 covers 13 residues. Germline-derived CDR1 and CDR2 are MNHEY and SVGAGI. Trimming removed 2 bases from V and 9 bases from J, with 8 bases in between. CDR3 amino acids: CASSYQVISPLHF. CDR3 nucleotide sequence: TGTGCCAGCAGTTACCAGGTCATTTCACCCCTCCACTTT.

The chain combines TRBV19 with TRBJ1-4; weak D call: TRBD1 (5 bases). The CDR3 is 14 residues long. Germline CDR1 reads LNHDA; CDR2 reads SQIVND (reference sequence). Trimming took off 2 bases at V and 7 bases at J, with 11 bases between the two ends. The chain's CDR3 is CASSIKGLGEKLFF. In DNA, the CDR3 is TGTGCCAGTAGTATAAAGGGGCTGGGTGAAAAACTGTTTTTT.

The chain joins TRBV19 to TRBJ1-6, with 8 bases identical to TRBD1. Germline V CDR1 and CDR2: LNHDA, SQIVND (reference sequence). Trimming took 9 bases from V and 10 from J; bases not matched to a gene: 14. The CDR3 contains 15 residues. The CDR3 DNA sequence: TGTGCCAGCCAAGTCCAGGGGGCCAACCGGTCACCCCTCCACTTT. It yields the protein CASQVQGANRSPLHF.

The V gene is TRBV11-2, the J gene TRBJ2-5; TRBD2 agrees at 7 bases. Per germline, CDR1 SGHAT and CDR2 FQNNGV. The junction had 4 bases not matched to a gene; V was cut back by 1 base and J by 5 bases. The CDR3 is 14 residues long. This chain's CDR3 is CASSLVGGRETQYF. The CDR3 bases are TGTGCCAGCAGCTTAGTGGGAGGGCGGGAGACCCAGTACTTC.

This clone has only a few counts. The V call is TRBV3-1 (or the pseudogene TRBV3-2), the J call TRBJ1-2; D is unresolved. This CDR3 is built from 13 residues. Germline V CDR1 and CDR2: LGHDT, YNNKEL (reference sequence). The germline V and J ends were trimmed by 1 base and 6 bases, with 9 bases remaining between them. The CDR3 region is CASSQGGDDGYTF. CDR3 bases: TGTGCCAGCAGCCAAGGTGGAGACGATGGCTACACCTTC.

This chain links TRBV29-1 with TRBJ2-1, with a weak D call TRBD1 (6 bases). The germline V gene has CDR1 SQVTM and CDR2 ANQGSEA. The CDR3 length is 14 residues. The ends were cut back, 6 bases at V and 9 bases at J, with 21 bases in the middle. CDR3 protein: CSVAQGTTHGEQFF. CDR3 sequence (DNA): TGCAGCGTGGCACAGGGCACCACACACGGTGAGCAGTTCTTC.